The source of this TCR beta chain is a study of blood T cells in healthy people across ages. Study results and limitations: Estimates of total diversity, which came from one million sequenced T cells, were considered to be underestimates. Roughly linearly, TCR beta diversity per million T cells fell as age increased. It was found that TCR beta diversity correlated strongly with the percentage of naive T cells.

V lost 7 bases, J lost 5 bases, and 7 bases stayed unmatched. The CDR3 has 15 residues. Germline V CDR1 and CDR2: KGHDR, SFDVKD. This clonotype has a single count. What it recognizes is unknown. Each sample provided at least 5 micrograms of extracted total RNA. It was with a sample-barcoded 5' primer and a J-beta primer mix that a second PCR of roughly 7 to 12 cycles was run. TCRdb ran MiXCR on the 5' RACE reads and lists one entry per CDR3 protein. Counted here are under 2,000,000 distinct CDR3 sequences, roughly 49% occurring once; the ten biggest clones make up about 2.1%. The chain combines TRBV24-1 with TRBJ2-1, with 10 bases that match TRBD2. This clonotype was obtained from a woman aged 40 to 50 in good health. The specimen was blood. The CDR3 is CATSSLAGDHNEQFF. The CDR3 DNA follows: TGTGCCACCAGCTCCCTAGCGGGGGACCACAATGAGCAGTTCTTC.